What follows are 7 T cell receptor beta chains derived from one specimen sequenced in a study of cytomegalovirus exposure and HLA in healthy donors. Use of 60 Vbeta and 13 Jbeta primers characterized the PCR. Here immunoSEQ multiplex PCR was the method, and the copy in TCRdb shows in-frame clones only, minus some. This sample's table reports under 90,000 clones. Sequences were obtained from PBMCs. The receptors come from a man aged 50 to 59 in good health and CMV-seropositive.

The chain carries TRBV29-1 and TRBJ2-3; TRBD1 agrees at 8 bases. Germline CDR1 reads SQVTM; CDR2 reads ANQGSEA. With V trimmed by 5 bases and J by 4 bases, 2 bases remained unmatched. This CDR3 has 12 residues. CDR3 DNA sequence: TGCAGCGTTCGACAGGGGTCAGATACGCAGTATTTT. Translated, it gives CSVRQGSDTQYF.

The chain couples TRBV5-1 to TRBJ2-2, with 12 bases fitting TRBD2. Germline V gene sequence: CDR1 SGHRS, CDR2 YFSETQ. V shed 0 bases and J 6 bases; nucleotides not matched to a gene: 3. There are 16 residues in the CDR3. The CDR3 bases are TGCGCCAGCAGCTTGGAGGGACTAGCGGGCGCCGGGGAGCTGTTTTTT. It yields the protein CASSLEGLAGAGELFF.

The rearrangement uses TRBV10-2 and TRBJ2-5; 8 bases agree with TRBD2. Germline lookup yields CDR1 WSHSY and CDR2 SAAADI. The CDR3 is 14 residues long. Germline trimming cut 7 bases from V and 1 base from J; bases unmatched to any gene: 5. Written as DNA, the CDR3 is TGCGCCAGCAAGGTAGCGGGACCCCAAGAGACCCAGTACTTC. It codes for CASKVAGPQETQYF.

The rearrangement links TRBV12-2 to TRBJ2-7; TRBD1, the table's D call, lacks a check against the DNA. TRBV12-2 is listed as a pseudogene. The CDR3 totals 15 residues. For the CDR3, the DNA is TGTGCAAGTCGCCACGACAGGGGGAACCCCTACGAGCAGTACGTC. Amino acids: CASRHDRGNPYEQYV.

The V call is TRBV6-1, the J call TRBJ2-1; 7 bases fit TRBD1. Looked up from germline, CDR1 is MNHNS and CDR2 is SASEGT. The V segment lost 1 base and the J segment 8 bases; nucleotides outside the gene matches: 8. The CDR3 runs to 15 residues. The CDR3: CASSEVDRALDEQFF. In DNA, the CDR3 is TGTGCCAGCAGTGAAGTTGACAGGGCCCTCGATGAGCAGTTCTTC.

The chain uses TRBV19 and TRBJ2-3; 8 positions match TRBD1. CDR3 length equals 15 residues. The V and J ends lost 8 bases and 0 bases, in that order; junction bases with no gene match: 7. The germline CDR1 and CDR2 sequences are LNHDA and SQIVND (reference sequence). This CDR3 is CASCRGQVSTDTQYF. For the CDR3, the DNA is TGTGCCAGTTGCAGGGGGCAGGTTAGCACAGATACGCAGTATTTT. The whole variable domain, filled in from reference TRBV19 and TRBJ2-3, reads DGGITQSPKYLFRKEGQNVTLSCEQNLNHDAMYWYRQDPGQGLRLIYYSQIVNDFQKGDIAEGYSVSREKKESFPLTVTSAQKNPTAFYLCASCRGQVSTDTQYFGPGTRLTVL.

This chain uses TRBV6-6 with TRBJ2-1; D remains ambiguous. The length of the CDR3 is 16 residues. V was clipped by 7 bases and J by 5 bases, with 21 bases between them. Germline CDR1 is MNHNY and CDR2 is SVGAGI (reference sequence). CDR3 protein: CASTFHLGSGDNEQFF. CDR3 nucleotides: TGTGCCAGCACCTTCCACCTAGGTAGTGGAGACAATGAGCAGTTCTTC.